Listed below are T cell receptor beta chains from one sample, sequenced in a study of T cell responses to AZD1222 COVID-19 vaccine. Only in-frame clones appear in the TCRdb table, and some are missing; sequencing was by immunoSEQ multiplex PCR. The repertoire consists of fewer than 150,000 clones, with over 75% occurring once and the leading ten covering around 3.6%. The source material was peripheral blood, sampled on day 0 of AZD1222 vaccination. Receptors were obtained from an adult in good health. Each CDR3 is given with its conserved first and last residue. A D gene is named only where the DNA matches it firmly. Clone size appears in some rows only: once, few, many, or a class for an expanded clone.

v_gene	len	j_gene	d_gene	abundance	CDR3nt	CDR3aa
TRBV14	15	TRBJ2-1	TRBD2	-	TGTGCCAGCAGCCAAGTCGGGGGGGCGGTTAATGAGCAGTTCTTC	CASSQVGGAVNEQFF
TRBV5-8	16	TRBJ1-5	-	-	TGTGCCAGCAGCTTGGCCCTTGGATATAGCAATCAGCCCCAGCATTTT	CASSLALGYSNQPQHF
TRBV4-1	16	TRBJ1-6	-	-	TGCGCCAGCAGCCAAGCCCCGAGAGGGAAGCATTCACCCCTCCACTTT	CASSQAPRGKHSPLHF
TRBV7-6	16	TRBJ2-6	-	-	TGTGCCAGCAGCTCGCCTCCCGCCTCTGGGGCCAACGTCCTGACTTTC	CASSSPPASGANVLTF
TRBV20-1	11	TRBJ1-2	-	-	TGCAGTGCTCCAGAGGGGGGGTTTCACACCTTC	CSAPEGGFHTF
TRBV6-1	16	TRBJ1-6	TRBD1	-	TGTGCCAGCAGTGCCACAGGGGAAGGAAAAAATTCACCCCTCCACTTT	CASSATGEGKNSPLHF
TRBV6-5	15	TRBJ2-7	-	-	TGTGCCAGCAGTCCCTCGGGTGGGAGCACCCACGAGCAGTACTTC	CASSPSGGSTHEQYF
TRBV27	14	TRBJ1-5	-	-	TGTGCCAGCAGCTCCACAGTGGCGGGGGGGCCCCAGCATTTT	CASSSTVAGGPQHF
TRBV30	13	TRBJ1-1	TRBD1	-	TGTGCCTGCCACAGGGGGGGGTACACTGAAGCTTTCTTT	CACHRGGYTEAFF
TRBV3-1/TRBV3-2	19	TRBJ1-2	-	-	TGTGCCAGCAGCCAAGATCCGGGGCAGGGGATAGGAGCGGCCTGGGGCTACACCTTC	CASSQDPGQGIGAAWGYTF
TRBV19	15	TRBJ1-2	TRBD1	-	TGTGCCAGTAGTATAGCGTCGGGACAGGGAGGGGGCTACACCTTC	CASSIASGQGGGYTF
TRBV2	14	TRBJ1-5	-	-	TGTGCCAGCAGGGCCAGGGTCCAGCTGGAGCCCCAGCATTTT	CASRARVQLEPQHF
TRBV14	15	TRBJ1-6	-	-	TGTGCCAGCAGCCAACAGGGGAAGGGAGGATCACCCCTCCACTTT	CASSQQGKGGSPLHF
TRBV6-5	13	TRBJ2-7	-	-	TGTGCCAGCAGCCCGTGGACGGATGGCGAGCAGTACTTC	CASSPWTDGEQYF
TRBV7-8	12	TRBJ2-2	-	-	TGTGCCAGCAGCTCGAACACCGGGGAGCTGTTTTTT	CASSSNTGELFF
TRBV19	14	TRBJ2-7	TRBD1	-	TGTGCCAGCACAACCGGGACAGGTTCCTACGAGCAGTACTTC	CASTTGTGSYEQYF
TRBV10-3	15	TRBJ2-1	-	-	TGTGCCATCAGTGGGGGACTTCCCTCCTACAATGAGCAGTTCTTC	CAISGGLPSYNEQFF
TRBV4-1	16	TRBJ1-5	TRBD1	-	TGCGCCAGCAGCCAAGGACCCGGGACAGGGTGGCAGCCCCAGCATTTT	CASSQGPGTGWQPQHF
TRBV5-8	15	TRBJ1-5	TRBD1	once	TGTGCCAGCAGCTCCGACAGGGTGAGAGGACAGCCCCAGCATTTT	CASSSDRVRGQPQHF
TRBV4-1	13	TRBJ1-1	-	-	TGCGCCAGCCGGGGACTGCTGAACACTGAAGCTTTCTTT	CASRGLLNTEAFF
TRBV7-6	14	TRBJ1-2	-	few	TGTGCCAGCAGCTTAGAGCCGGGGGCAGGAGGCTACACCTTC	CASSLEPGAGGYTF
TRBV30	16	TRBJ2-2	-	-	TGTGCCTGGAAGGGGTACGGGGGGCCGAACACCGGGGAGCTGTTTTTT	CAWKGYGGPNTGELFF
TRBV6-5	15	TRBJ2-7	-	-	TGTGCCAGCAGTTACAGGGCAGGGGAGGGCTACGAGCAGTACTTC	CASSYRAGEGYEQYF
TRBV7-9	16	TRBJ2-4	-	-	TGTGCCAGCAGCTTAGAACCCTTACTAGCCAAAAACATTCAGTACTTC	CASSLEPLLAKNIQYF
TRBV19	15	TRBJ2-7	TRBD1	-	TGTGCCAGTAGTTTTGGGACAGGGTTGGGCTACGAGCAGTACTTC	CASSFGTGLGYEQYF
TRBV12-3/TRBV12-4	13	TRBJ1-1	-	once	TGTGCCAGCAGATACAGGGCGACCACTGAAGCTTTCTTT	CASRYRATTEAFF
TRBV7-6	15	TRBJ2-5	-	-	TGTGCCAGCAGCTTAGTACTGACTGCCCAAGAGACCCAGTACTTC	CASSLVLTAQETQYF
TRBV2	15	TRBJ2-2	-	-	TGTGCCAGCAGTGGTAGGCAGGTTCGCACCGGGGAGCTGTTTTTT	CASSGRQVRTGELFF
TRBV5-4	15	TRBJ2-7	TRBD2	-	TGTGCCAGCAGCCCTGGACTAGCGGCGTCCTACGAGCAGTACTTC	CASSPGLAASYEQYF
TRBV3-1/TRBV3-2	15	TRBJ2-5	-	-	TGTGCCAGCAGCCAAGATACCGGGTTCCAAGAGACCCAGTACTTC	CASSQDTGFQETQYF
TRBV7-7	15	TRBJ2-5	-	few	TGTGCCAGCAGCTTAGCCGGGGGACTTCAAGAGACCCAGTACTTC	CASSLAGGLQETQYF
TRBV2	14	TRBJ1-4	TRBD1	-	TGTGCCAGCAGGAATGACAGGGTAGTTGAAAAACTGTTTTTT	CASRNDRVVEKLFF
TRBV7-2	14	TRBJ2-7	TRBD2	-	TGTGCCAGCAGCTCCACCGGCGGGGGCTACGAGCAGTACTTC	CASSSTGGGYEQYF
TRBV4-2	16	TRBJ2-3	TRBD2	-	TGTGCCAGCAGCCAAGAAATAGCGGGATTCACAGATACGCAGTATTTT	CASSQEIAGFTDTQYF
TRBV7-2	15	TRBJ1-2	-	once	TGTGCCAGCAGCTTGGGGGCGGTAGCTAACTATGGCTACACCTTC	CASSLGAVANYGYTF
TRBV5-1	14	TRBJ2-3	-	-	TGCGCCAGCAGCTTACAAACAGTCCGGGATACGCAGTATTTT	CASSLQTVRDTQYF
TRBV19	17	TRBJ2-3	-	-	TGTGCCAGTAGTATAGATCTGACGAGCTGGGACACAGATACGCAGTATTTT	CASSIDLTSWDTDTQYF
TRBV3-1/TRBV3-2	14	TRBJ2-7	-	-	TGTGCCAGCAGCCAGGCCGACAGCTCCTACGAGCAGTACTTC	CASSQADSSYEQYF
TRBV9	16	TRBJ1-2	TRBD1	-	TGTGCCAGCAGCGCTCAACCCGGACAGGGGAATGAAGGCTACACCTTC	CASSAQPGQGNEGYTF
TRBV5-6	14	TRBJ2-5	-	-	TGTGCCAGCAGCCGAAGACAGATTCAAGAGACCCAGTACTTC	CASSRRQIQETQYF
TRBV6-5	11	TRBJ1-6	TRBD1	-	TGTGCCGGACAGGGGGACTCACCCCTCCACTTT	CAGQGDSPLHF
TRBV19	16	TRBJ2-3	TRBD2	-	TGTGCCAGTAGTCCTCGGACTAGCGGGAGGGGTTTTACGCAGTATTTT	CASSPRTSGRGFTQYF
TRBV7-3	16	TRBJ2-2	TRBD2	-	TGTGCCAGCAGCTTAACTCCTAGCGGGAGCACCGGGGAGCTGTTTTTT	CASSLTPSGSTGELFF
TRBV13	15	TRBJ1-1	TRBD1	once	TGTGCCAGCAGCCCGTTGACAGGGGGAGTCACTGAAGCTTTCTTT	CASSPLTGGVTEAFF
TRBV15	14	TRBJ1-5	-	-	TGTGCCACCAGCAGAGGGGACATTAATCAGCCCCAGCATTTT	CATSRGDINQPQHF
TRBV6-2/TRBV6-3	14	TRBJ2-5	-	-	TGTGCCAGCAGTTCGCGGGGCGATCAAGAGACCCAGTACTTC	CASSSRGDQETQYF
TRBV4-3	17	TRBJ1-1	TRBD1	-	TGCGCCAGCAGCCTTAACATACACCAGGGGGATTTTAGAGAAGCTTTCTTT	CASSLNIHQGDFREAFF
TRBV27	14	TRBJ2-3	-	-	TGTGCCAGCAGTTTACCTTGGCACACAGATACGCAGTATTTT	CASSLPWHTDTQYF
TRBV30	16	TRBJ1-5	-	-	TGTGCCTGGAGCCGCCCCAGGCAGGGAGGCAATCAGCCCCAGCATTTT	CAWSRPRQGGNQPQHF
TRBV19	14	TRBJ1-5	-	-	TGTGCCAGTTCGGACCTTACCAGCGATCAGCCCCAGCATTTT	CASSDLTSDQPQHF
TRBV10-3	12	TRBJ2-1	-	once	TGTGCCATCAGTGACTTAAACAATGAGCAGTTCTTC	CAISDLNNEQFF
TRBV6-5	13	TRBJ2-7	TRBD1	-	TGTGCCAGCAGGCCGGACAGGGGGCGCGAGCAGTACTTC	CASRPDRGREQYF
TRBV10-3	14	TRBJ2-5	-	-	TGTGCCATCAGTGAATTTACTGGAGAGGGGACCCAGTACTTC	CAISEFTGEGTQYF
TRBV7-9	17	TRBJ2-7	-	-	TGTGCCAGCAGCCCCCGCCTTGAGTTGCAGCGAACCTACGAGCAGTACTTC	CASSPRLELQRTYEQYF
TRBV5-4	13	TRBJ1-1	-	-	TGTGCCAGCAGCTTCCCGATGAACACTGAAGCTTTCTTT	CASSFPMNTEAFF
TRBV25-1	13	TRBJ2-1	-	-	TGTGCCAGCAGGGGACCGAGAGGGAATGAGCAGTTCTTC	CASRGPRGNEQFF
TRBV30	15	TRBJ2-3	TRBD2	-	TGTGCCTGGAGTGGAGGCGGGGGTCTAATAGATACGCAGTATTTT	CAWSGGGGLIDTQYF